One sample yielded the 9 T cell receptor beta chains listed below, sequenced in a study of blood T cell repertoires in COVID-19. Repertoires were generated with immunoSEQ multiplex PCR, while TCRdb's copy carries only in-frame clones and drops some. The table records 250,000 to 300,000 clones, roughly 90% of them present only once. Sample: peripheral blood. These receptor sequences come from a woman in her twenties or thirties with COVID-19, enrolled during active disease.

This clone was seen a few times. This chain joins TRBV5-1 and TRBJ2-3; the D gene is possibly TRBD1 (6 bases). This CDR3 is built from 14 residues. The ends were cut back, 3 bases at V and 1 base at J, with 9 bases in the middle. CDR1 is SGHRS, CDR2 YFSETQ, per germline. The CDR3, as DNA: TGCGCCAGCAGCTCTCGACAGGGCACAGATACGCAGTATTTT. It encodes CASSSRQGTDTQYF.

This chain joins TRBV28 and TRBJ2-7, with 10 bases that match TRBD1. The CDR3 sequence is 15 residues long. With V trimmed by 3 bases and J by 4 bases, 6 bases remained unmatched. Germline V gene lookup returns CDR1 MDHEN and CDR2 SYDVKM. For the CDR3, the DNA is TGTGCCAGCAGTTTCCGGGACAGGGGAAGGTACGAGCAGTACTTC. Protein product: CASSFRDRGRYEQYF.

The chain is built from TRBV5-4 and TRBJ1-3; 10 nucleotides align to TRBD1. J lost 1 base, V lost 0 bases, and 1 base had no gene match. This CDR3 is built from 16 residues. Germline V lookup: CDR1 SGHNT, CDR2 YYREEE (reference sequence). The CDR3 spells CASSLGQGASGNTIYF. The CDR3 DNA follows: TGTGCCAGCAGCTTGGGACAGGGGGCTTCTGGAAACACCATATATTTT.

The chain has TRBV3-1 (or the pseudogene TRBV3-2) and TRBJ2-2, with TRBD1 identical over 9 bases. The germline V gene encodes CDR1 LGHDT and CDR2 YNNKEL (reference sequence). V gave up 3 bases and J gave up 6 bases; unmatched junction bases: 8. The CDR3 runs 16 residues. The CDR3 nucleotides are TGTGCCAGCAGCCATCTCCGGGACAGGGTACCCGGGGAGCTGTTTTTT. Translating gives CASSHLRDRVPGELFF.

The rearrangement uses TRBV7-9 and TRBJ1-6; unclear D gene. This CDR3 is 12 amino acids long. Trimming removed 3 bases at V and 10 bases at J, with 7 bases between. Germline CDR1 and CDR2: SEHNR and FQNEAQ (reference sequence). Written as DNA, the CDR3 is TGTGCCAGCAGCTTTGAGGGATCACCCCTCCACTTT. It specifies CASSFEGSPLHF.

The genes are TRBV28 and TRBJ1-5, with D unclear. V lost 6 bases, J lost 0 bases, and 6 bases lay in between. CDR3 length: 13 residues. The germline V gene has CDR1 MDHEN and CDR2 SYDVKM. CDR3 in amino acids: CASSRDSNQPQHF. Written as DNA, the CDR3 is TGTGCCAGCAGCCGCGATAGCAATCAGCCCCAGCATTTT.

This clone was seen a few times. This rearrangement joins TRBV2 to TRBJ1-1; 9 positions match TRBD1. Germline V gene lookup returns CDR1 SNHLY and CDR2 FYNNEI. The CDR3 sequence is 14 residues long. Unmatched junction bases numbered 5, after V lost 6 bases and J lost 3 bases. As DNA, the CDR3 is TGTGCCAGCAGGGACGGACAGGGGCACACTGAAGCTTTCTTT. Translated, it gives CASRDGQGHTEAFF.

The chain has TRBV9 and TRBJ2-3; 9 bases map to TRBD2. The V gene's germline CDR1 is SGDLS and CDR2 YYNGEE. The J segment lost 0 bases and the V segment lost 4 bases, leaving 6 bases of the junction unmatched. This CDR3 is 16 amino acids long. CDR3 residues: CASSPSGGTSTDTQYF. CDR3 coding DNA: TGTGCCAGCAGCCCCAGCGGGGGGACTAGCACAGATACGCAGTATTTT. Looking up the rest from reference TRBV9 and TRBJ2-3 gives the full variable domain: DSGVTQTPKHLITATGQRVTLRCSPRSGDLSVYWYQQSLDQGLQFLIQYYNGEERAKGNILERFSAQQFPDLHSELNLSSLELGDSALYFCASSPSGGTSTDTQYFGPGTRLTVL.

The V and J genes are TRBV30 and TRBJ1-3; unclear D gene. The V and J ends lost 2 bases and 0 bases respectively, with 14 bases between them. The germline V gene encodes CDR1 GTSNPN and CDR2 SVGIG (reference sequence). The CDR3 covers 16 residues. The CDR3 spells CAWSPAGLFSGNTIYF. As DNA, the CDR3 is TGTGCCTGGAGTCCGGCCGGACTGTTCTCTGGAAACACCATATATTTT.